This TCR beta chain originates from a study of shared clonotypes between healthy human individuals. Germline CDR1 and CDR2: MNHNY and SVGAGI (reference sequence). J lost 3 bases, V lost 7 bases, and 2 bases had no gene match. The CDR3 totals 13 residues. Some clones are missing from TCRdb's copy, which holds only in-frame ones; the method was immunoSEQ multiplex PCR. This table holds 100,000 or so clones, more than 45% found once. Material: PBMCs. This rearrangement joins TRBV6-6 to TRBJ1-3; the match to TRBD1 covers 8 bases. This TCR was sampled from a woman aged 40 to 55 in good health. Some clones in this sample may be carry-over from other donors' samples. As DNA, the CDR3 is TGTGCCAGCATCGGACAGGGTGGAAACACCATATATTTT. Encoded protein: CASIGQGGNTIYF.